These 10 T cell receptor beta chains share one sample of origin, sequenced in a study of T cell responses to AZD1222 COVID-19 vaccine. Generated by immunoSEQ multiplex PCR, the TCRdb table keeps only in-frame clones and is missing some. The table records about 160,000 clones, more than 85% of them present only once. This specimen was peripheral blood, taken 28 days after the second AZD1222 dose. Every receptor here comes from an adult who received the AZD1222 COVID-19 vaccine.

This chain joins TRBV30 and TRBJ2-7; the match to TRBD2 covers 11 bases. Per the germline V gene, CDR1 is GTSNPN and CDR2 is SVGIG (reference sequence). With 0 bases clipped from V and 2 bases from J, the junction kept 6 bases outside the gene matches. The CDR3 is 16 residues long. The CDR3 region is CAWSVLAGAKPYEQYF. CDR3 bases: TGTGCCTGGAGTGTACTAGCGGGAGCCAAACCCTACGAGCAGTACTTC. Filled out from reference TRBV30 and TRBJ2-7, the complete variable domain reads SQTIHQWPATLVQPVGSPLSLECTVEGTSNPNLYWYRQAAGRGLQLLFYSVGIGQISSEVPQNLSASRPQDRQFILSSKKLLLSDSGFYLCAWSVLAGAKPYEQYFGPGTRLTVT.

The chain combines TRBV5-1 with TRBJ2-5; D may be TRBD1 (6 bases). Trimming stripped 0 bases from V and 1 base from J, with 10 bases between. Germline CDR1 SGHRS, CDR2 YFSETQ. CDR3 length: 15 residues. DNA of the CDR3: TGCGCCAGCAGCTTGGGAGGACAGCTCCAAGAGACCCAGTACTTC. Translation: CASSLGGQLQETQYF.

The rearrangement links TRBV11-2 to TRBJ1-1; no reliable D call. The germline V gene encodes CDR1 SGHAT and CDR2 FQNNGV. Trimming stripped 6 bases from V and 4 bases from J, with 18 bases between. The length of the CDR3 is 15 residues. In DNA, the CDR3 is TGTGCCAGCAGTCCTCTCAAGAGGATTGGCACTGAAGCTTTCTTT. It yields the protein CASSPLKRIGTEAFF.

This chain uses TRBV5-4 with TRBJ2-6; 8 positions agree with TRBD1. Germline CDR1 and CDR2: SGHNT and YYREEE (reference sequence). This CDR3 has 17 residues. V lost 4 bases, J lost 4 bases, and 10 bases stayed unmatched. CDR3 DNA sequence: TGTGCCAGCAGCAGAGCAGGGGGCGCAGGAGGGGCCAACGTCCTGACTTTC. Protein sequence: CASSRAGGAGGANVLTF.

The CDR3 sequence is CASSPGGRAHEQYF. The CDR3 DNA reads TGTGCCAGCAGCCCCGGTGGTAGGGCCCACGAGCAGTACTTC. V and J are TRBV7-3 and TRBJ2-7, with D hard to call. Per the germline V gene, CDR1 is SGHTA and CDR2 is FQGTGA. There are 14 residues in the CDR3. V shed 5 bases and J shed 5 bases, with 16 bases lying between them.

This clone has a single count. CDR3 protein: CASSQCSLAGRHTDTQYF. CDR3 nucleotide sequence: TGCGCCAGCAGTCAATGTAGTCTAGCGGGAAGACATACAGATACGCAGTATTTT. The chain combines TRBV23-1 with TRBJ2-3, with 9 nucleotides matching TRBD2. TRBV23-1 belongs to the ORF category, with a function that is uncertain. J lost 3 bases, V lost 1 base, and 11 bases had no gene match. The CDR3 runs to 18 residues.

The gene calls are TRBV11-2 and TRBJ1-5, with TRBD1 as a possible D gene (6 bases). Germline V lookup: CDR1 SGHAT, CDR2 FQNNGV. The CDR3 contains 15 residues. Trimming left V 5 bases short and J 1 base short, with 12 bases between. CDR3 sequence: CASSETGLSNQPQHF. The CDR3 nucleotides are TGTGCCAGCAGCGAGACAGGCTTAAGCAATCAGCCCCAGCATTTT.

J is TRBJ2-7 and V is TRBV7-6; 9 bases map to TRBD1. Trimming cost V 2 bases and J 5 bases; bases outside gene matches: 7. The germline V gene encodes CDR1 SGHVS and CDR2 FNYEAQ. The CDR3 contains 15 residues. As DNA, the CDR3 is TGTGCCAGCAGCTTATTGGGACAGGGTATCGACGAGCAGTACTTC. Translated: CASSLLGQGIDEQYF.

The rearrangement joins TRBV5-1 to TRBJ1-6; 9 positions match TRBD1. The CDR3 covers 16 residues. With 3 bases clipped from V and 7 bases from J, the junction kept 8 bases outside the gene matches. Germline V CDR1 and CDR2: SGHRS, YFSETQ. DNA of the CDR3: TGCGCCAGCAGCTCGGGGGACAGGGTTGGCAATTCACCCCTCCACTTT. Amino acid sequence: CASSSGDRVGNSPLHF.

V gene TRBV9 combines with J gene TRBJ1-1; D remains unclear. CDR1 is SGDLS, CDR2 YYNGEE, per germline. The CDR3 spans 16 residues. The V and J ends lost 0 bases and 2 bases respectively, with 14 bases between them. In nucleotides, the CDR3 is TGTGCCAGCAGCGTAGACGTCAGGACCAGTAACACTGAAGCTTTCTTT. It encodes CASSVDVRTSNTEAFF.